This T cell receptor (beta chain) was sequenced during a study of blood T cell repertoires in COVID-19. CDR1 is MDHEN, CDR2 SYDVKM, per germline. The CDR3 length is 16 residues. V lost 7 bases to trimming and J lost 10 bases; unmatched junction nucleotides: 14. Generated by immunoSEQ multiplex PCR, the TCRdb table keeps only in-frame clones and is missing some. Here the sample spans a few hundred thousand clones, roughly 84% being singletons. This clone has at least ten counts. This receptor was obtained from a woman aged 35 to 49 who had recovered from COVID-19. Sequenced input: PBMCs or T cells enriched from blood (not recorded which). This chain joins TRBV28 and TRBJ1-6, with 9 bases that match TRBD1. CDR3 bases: TGTGCCAGCACTTTGGTATCCCACAGGGGGCAATCACCCCTCCACTTT. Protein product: CASTLVSHRGQSPLHF.